This T cell receptor (beta chain) was observed in a study of cytomegalovirus exposure and HLA in healthy donors. Study-wide results and caveats: TCR beta sequences reportedly predicted the HLA-A and HLA-B alleles of most subjects accurately.

For this clone: Its target is not known.

The PCR ran on 60 Vbeta and 13 Jbeta primers. Sequencing was performed with immunoSEQ multiplex PCR; in TCRdb, only in-frame clones are kept and a portion is missing. This sample has some 200,000 clones, with about 70% found just once. Trimming left V 6 bases short and J 7 bases short, with 6 bases between. Per the germline V gene, CDR1 is SQVTM and CDR2 is ANQGSEA. The CDR3 consists of 10 residues. Sequenced input: PBMCs. V usage is TRBV29-1 and J usage is TRBJ2-2; the D is unclear. The TCR was taken from a young woman in good health and CMV-seronegative. CDR3 loop: CSVRIGELFF. The CDR3 DNA follows: TGCAGCGTGAGGATCGGGGAGCTGTTTTTT.